This T cell receptor (beta chain) emerged from a study of early T cells in non-severe SARS-CoV-2 infection. Study as a whole: With bulk RNA from unsorted whole blood as input, sequencing yielded unpaired chains. Findings and limits, study-wide: The VDJdb matching leaned toward anti-spike CD8 responses and overlooked private and CD4 specificities.

cDNA molecules, individually, were tagged with unique molecular identifiers. A single record per CDR3 protein comes from TCRdb applying MiXCR to the 5' RACE reads. The table includes about 58,000 distinct CDR3 sequences, about 8.4% detected once. Trimming removed 4 bases from V and 8 bases from J, with 12 bases in between. The CDR3 covers 12 residues. Germline CDR1 is SGHRS and CDR2 is YFSETQ. There are a few counts of this clonotype. Antigen: not known. The rearrangement joins TRBV5-1 to TRBJ1-1, with D possibly being TRBD1 (6 bases). The specimen sequenced was whole blood. The clonotype was recovered from an adult who was a healthcare worker with PCR-confirmed SARS-CoV-2 infection or an uninfected control (not recorded which). The CDR3 nucleotides are TGCGCCAGCAGCAATGGACAGACCGAAGCTTTCTTT. Protein product: CASSNGQTEAFF.